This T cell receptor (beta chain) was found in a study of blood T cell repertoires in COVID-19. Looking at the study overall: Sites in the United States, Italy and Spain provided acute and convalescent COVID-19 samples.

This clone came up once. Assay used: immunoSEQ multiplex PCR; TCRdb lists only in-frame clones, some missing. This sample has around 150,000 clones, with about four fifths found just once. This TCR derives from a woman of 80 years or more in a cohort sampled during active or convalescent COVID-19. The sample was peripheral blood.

For the CDR3, the DNA is TGCGCCAGCAGCCATTTACCACTTGCAGGGAGGGGGACTGAAGCTTTCTTT. Protein: CASSHLPLAGRGTEAFF. V is TRBV5-1 and J is TRBJ1-1; tentative D call: TRBD1 (6 bases). The CDR3 runs 17 residues. CDR1 is SGHRS, CDR2 YFSETQ, per germline. V was trimmed by 4 bases and J by 5 bases, leaving 24 bases between them. Full variable domain (missing parts from reference TRBV5-1 and TRBJ1-1): KAGVTQTPRYLIKTRGQQVTLSCSPISGHRSVSWYQQTPGQGLQFLFEYFSETQRNKGNFPGRFSGRQFSNSRSEMNVSTLELGDSALYLCASSHLPLAGRGTEAFFGQGTRLTVV.